This T cell receptor beta chain was obtained from a study of shared clonotypes between healthy human individuals. Profiling relied on immunoSEQ multiplex PCR, and the TCRdb table lists in-frame clones only, not all of them. The table has about 2.2 million clones, around 95% seen once. Germline V gene data show CDR1 as SGHAT and CDR2 as FQNNGV. CDR3 length equals 16 residues. V was trimmed by 0 bases and J by 2 bases, leaving 11 bases between them. The naive CD8 fraction comprised CD45RO-negative cells positively selected for CCR7 and excluded terminally differentiated effector memory CD45RA+ cells. Sample: naive CD8+ T cells from PBMCs. The source of this sequence is a man aged 18-30 years in good health. Some clones in this sample may be carry-over from other donors' samples. V gene TRBV11-2 combines with J gene TRBJ1-5; TRBD1 is a possible D gene (6 bases). The CDR3 sequence: CASSLDPRGGNQPQHF. In DNA form, the CDR3 reads TGTGCCAGCAGCTTAGATCCCAGGGGAGGCAATCAGCCCCAGCATTTT.